These 2 T cell receptor beta chains were all obtained from the same sample, sequenced in a study of T-cell memory formation after mild COVID-19. TCRdb reanalysed the 5' RACE reads using MiXCR and keeps one entry per CDR3 protein. The data hold 250,000 to 350,000 distinct CDR3 sequences, with more than 13% observed a single time. The sample taken for sequencing was PBMCs or a T cell subset sorted from them (not recorded which). All receptors come from a man in his late teens or twenties who had mild COVID-19 (a few samples of this study predate the infection). Cell type and time point are not known.

A remark on this clonotype: A read error may be the cause here, since a much bigger clone is one base away. This chain joins TRBV7-9 and TRBJ2-5, with 7 nucleotides matching TRBD1. CDR1 is SEHNR and CDR2 is FQNEAQ in the germline V gene (reference sequence). The CDR3 has 17 residues. The trim removed 6 bases at V and 0 bases at J, leaving 13 bases unmatched. The CDR3, as DNA: TGTGCCAGCAGAGATCCCACAGGGGCCGCGAACCAAGAGACCCAGTACTTC. This gives the protein CASRDPTGAANQETQYF.

This chain connects TRBV7-8 to TRBJ2-7; TRBD1 agrees at 8 bases. Germline CDR1 reads SGHVS; CDR2 reads FQNEAQ. The CDR3 has 16 residues. V dropped 4 bases and J dropped 6; count of bases not matched to a gene: 14. CDR3 DNA: TGTGCCAGCAGCTGGGGATGGACAGGGTTAACAGCCGAGCAGTACGTC. Its translation is CASSWGWTGLTAEQYV.